In this sample, the clone carrying this TCR beta chain turned up a few times. Its specificity is not known. The data stem from a study of beta chain features in type 1 diabetes. As for the study in general: Regarding age, gender and cell yields, patients proved similar to healthy donors.

General study findings and limits: Healthy donors had naive, central memory and Treg TCRB repertoires that appeared less similar than those seen among patients. The study found moderately but significantly shorter TCRB CDR3s in all four CD4+ subsets of Type 1 diabetes patients.

Expressed TCRB transcripts were sequenced because the isolated RNA had all been reverse transcribed beforehand. TCRdb keeps only in-frame clones here, not all; method: immunoSEQ multiplex PCR. The table includes about 150,000 clones, 11% detected once. The germline CDR1 and CDR2 sequences are SGDLS and YYNGEE. Losses at the gene ends were 5 bases for V and 7 bases for J; bases not matched to a gene: 19. CDR3 length: 18 residues. The genes are TRBV9 and TRBJ2-1; TRBD2 matches at 9 bases. The receptor was derived from a man between 18 and 29 years old in good health. The sequencing sample was made of central memory CD4+ T cells from blood. The CDR3 DNA is TGTGCCAGCAGTAGAACGTATAGCGGGAGTTTGGGAGGGAATGAGCAGTTCTTC. Its protein is CASSRTYSGSLGGNEQFF.